These 28 T cell receptor beta chains originate from one sample sequenced in a study of shared clonotypes between healthy human individuals. Clones were read by immunoSEQ multiplex PCR, and TCRdb kept only the in-frame ones, dropping some. The sample has roughly 2,000,000 clones, just under 95% seen once. Naive CD8 cells lacked CD45RO and underwent positive selection for CCR7, leaving out terminally differentiated effector memory CD45RA+ cells. Sample: naive CD8+ T cells sorted from blood. All receptors come from a man aged 18 to 29 in good health.

This chain connects TRBV25-1 to TRBJ2-7, with 7 bases fitting TRBD2. The CDR3 sequence is 15 residues long. Germline V gene sequence: CDR1 MGHDK, CDR2 SYGVNS. V lost 2 bases to trimming and J lost 5 bases; unmatched junction nucleotides: 9. The CDR3 spells CASSEGLAVTHEQYF. For the CDR3, the DNA is TGTGCCAGCAGTGAAGGCCTAGCGGTGACCCACGAGCAGTACTTC.

The chain carries TRBV9 and TRBJ2-7; the D call may be TRBD1 or TRBD2 (5 bases each). V gave up 0 bases and J gave up 4 bases, with 11 bases separating them. CDR1 and CDR2 from the germline V gene are SGDLS and YYNGEE. The CDR3 has 14 residues. CDR3: CASSVEAWGYEQYF. CDR3 DNA: TGTGCCAGCAGCGTAGAGGCCTGGGGGTACGAGCAGTACTTC.

This clone appeared a single time. This CDR3 is CASSLAEQGAALGGELFF. CDR3 DNA: TGTGCCAGCAGCTTAGCGGAACAGGGGGCGGCCTTGGGCGGGGAGCTGTTTTTT. This chain links TRBV7-6 with TRBJ2-2; 9 bases align to TRBD1. CDR3 length equals 18 residues. The germline CDR1 and CDR2 sequences are SGHVS and FNYEAQ. J lost 7 bases, V lost 0 bases, and 12 bases had no gene match.

The rearrangement links TRBV6-5 to TRBJ2-7; D may be TRBD2 (6 bases). Germline CDR1 reads MNHEY; CDR2 reads SVGAGI. This CDR3 has 16 residues. V dropped 1 base and J dropped 0 bases, with 13 bases sitting between them. CDR3 in DNA: TGTGCCAGCAGTTACTTAGGGGCCGGGAGCTCCTACGAGCAGTACTTC. The encoded protein is CASSYLGAGSSYEQYF.

Comment on this clone: The sample contains more than one DNA sequence encoding this CDR3. V is TRBV5-1 and J is TRBJ2-7; D remains unclear. Germline V gene lookup returns CDR1 SGHRS and CDR2 YFSETQ. The length of the CDR3 is 14 residues. Deletions cut 0 bases from V and 0 bases from J, with 7 bases between. The DNA of the CDR3 is TGCGCCAGCAGCTTGGTCCCAAGCTCCTACGAGCAGTACTTC. Its translation is CASSLVPSSYEQYF.

This clone was counted once. This rearrangement joins TRBV30 to TRBJ2-1; D may be TRBD1 (6 bases). CDR1 and CDR2 (germline): GTSNPN, SVGIG (reference sequence). V was pared by 0 bases and J by 5 bases, with 11 bases between. The CDR3 is 14 residues long. CDR3 in amino acids: CAWSVRGNDNEQFF. DNA of the CDR3: TGTGCCTGGAGTGTAAGGGGGAACGACAATGAGCAGTTCTTC.

The genes are TRBV29-1 and TRBJ2-5, with 8 bases matching TRBD1. The V segment lost 8 bases and the J segment 5 bases; nucleotides outside the gene matches: 13. Germline V gene sequence: CDR1 SQVTM, CDR2 ANQGSEA. The length of the CDR3 is 14 residues. CDR3 DNA: TGCAGCCCCAGACACAGGGGGGCGGCCGAGACCCAGTACTTC. Translated, it gives CSPRHRGAAETQYF.

The chain employs TRBV10-1 and TRBJ2-3, with unresolved D. Germline V gene sequence: CDR1 WNHNN, CDR2 SYGVQD (reference sequence). V was pared by 11 bases and J by 3 bases, with 6 bases between. The CDR3 spans 10 residues. The CDR3 DNA reads as TGCGCCGGCAAAACAGATACGCAGTATTTT. It yields the protein CAGKTDTQYF.

This chain joins TRBV30 and TRBJ1-2, with D maybe TRBD1 (5 bases). CDR3 length: 14 amino acids. The V gene's germline CDR1 is GTSNPN and CDR2 SVGIG (reference sequence). Trimming took 3 bases from V and 3 from J, leaving 14 bases between them. CDR3 nucleotides: TGTGCCTGGAGCAACATGGGGGGAGACTATGGCTACACCTTC. This translates into CAWSNMGGDYGYTF. The whole variable domain, filled in from reference TRBV30 and TRBJ1-2, reads SQTIHQWPATLVQPVGSPLSLECTVEGTSNPNLYWYRQAAGRGLQLLFYSVGIGQISSEVPQNLSASRPQDRQFILSSKKLLLSDSGFYLCAWSNMGGDYGYTFGSGTRLTVV.

This rearrangement joins TRBV19 to TRBJ2-1; D not certain. Germline V gene lookup returns CDR1 LNHDA and CDR2 SQIVND (reference sequence). Trimming left V 0 bases short and J 4 bases short, with 10 bases between. The length of the CDR3 is 15 residues. As DNA, the CDR3 is TGTGCCAGTAGTATAGATGGCGGAGATTACAATGAGCAGTTCTTC. This translates into CASSIDGGDYNEQFF. Variable domain in full (rest from reference TRBV19 and TRBJ2-1): DGGITQSPKYLFRKEGQNVTLSCEQNLNHDAMYWYRQDPGQGLRLIYYSQIVNDFQKGDIAEGYSVSREKKESFPLTVTSAQKNPTAFYLCASSIDGGDYNEQFFGPGTRLTVL.

V is TRBV7-6 and J is TRBJ2-1, with 10 bases matching TRBD2. Unmatched junction bases numbered 6, after V lost 5 bases and J lost 2 bases. Germline assignment: CDR1 SGHVS and CDR2 FNYEAQ. The CDR3 sequence is 16 residues long. CDR3 sequence: CASSPQRGGPYNEQFF. In DNA, the CDR3 is TGTGCCAGCAGCCCCCAGCGGGGGGGCCCCTACAATGAGCAGTTCTTC.

This chain uses TRBV7-9 with TRBJ2-7; D is uncertain. Trimming stripped 2 bases from V and 4 bases from J, with 6 bases between. Germline CDR1 and CDR2: SEHNR and FQNEAQ (reference sequence). The CDR3 extends over 12 amino acids. The CDR3, as DNA: TGTGCCAGCAGCTTAATAGGGTACGAGCAGTACTTC. It is translated as CASSLIGYEQYF.

The genes are TRBV4-3 and TRBJ2-1; D uncertain. Germline CDR1 is LGHNA and CDR2 is YSLEER. This CDR3 region has 18 residues. The V end was cut by 0 bases, the J end by 7 bases, with 22 bases between. DNA for the CDR3: TGCGCCAGCAGCCAAGAGGGCCCCGAACCTCATTTGTGGAATGAGCAGTTCTTC. Amino acid sequence: CASSQEGPEPHLWNEQFF.

J is TRBJ2-7 and V is TRBV5-5, with D hard to call. The CDR3 runs 14 residues. Germline V lookup: CDR1 SGHKS, CDR2 YYEKEE (reference sequence). Trimming took 1 base from V and 0 from J, leaving 8 bases between them. Written as DNA, the CDR3 is TGTGCCAGCAGCTTGACGGTAGGCTCCTACGAGCAGTACTTC. It yields the protein CASSLTVGSYEQYF.

The CDR3 DNA sequence: TGTGCCAGCAGTGTTGCAGGGGAGGGGAACACTGAAGCTTTCTTT. This translates into CASSVAGEGNTEAFF. The chain is built from TRBV6-5 and TRBJ1-1; maybe TRBD1 (6 bases). V was pared by 5 bases and J by 1 base, with 14 bases between. The CDR3 is 15 residues long. Germline V gene sequence: CDR1 MNHEY, CDR2 SVGAGI.

The V and J genes are TRBV5-5 and TRBJ2-7, with TRBD1 matching over 7 bases. CDR1 and CDR2 (germline): SGHKS, YYEKEE (reference sequence). This CDR3 is 13 amino acids long. Losses at the gene ends were 5 bases for V and 6 bases for J; bases not matched to a gene: 8. The CDR3 DNA is TGTGCCAGCAGTCAAGGGACAGATGGCGAGCAGTACTTC. Protein product: CASSQGTDGEQYF.

This CDR3 is CASSQATAMQETQYF. The CDR3 DNA is TGCGCCAGCAGCCAAGCGACAGCTATGCAAGAGACCCAGTACTTC. The gene calls are TRBV4-1 and TRBJ2-5; TRBD1 is a possible D gene (5 bases). The CDR3 is made up of 15 amino acids. Germline assignment: CDR1 MGHRA and CDR2 YSYEKL. Trimming shortened V by 1 base and J by 2 bases, and 11 bases separated the two germline ends.

V usage is TRBV29-1 and J usage is TRBJ2-1; 16 positions agree with TRBD2. V shed 3 bases and J 9 bases; nucleotides not matched to a gene: 5. Per germline, CDR1 SQVTM and CDR2 ANQGSEA. The CDR3 is made up of 15 amino acids. The CDR3 nucleotides are TGCAGCGTTGAGGGACTAGCGGGAGGGTGGGGTGAGCAGTTCTTC. Protein: CSVEGLAGGWGEQFF.

This clone was counted a single time. V and J are TRBV7-9 and TRBJ2-6, with D tentatively TRBD1 (6 bases). The V and J ends lost 4 bases and 0 bases respectively, with 10 bases between them. CDR3 length: 16 amino acids. From germline, CDR1 is SEHNR and CDR2 FQNEAQ (reference sequence). CDR3 in amino acids: CASSSDSLSGANVLTF. Here the CDR3 DNA reads TGTGCCAGCAGCTCGGACAGCCTCTCTGGGGCCAACGTCCTGACTTTC.

This chain links TRBV11-2 with TRBJ2-7; a possible D gene is TRBD2 (6 bases). Trimming cost V 5 bases and J 6 bases, with 20 bases left between them. Germline CDR1 and CDR2: SGHAT and FQNNGV. The CDR3 totals 15 residues. CDR3: CASSPRSGVRGEQYF. CDR3 coding DNA: TGTGCCAGCAGCCCCCGATCGGGGGTTAGGGGCGAGCAGTACTTC.

The chain has TRBV5-6 and TRBJ2-5, with D possibly being TRBD2 (6 bases). Germline V CDR1 and CDR2: SGHDT, YYEEEE. Trimming shortened V by 0 bases and J by 3 bases, and 12 bases separated the two germline ends. The CDR3 loop spans 15 amino acids. This chain's CDR3 is CASSLAGTAEETQYF. DNA for the CDR3: TGTGCCAGCAGCTTGGCCGGGACTGCAGAAGAGACCCAGTACTTC.

V usage is TRBV27 and J usage is TRBJ2-3, with 11 bases fitting TRBD2. J lost 5 bases, V lost 5 bases, and 18 bases had no gene match. The V gene's germline CDR1 is MNHEY and CDR2 SMNVEV (reference sequence). The CDR3 runs 19 residues. CDR3 in amino acids: CASSPLVPIAGGAVDTQYF. The CDR3 bases are TGTGCCAGCAGTCCTCTTGTCCCAATAGCGGGGGGGGCTGTAGATACGCAGTATTTT.

The chain has TRBV30 and TRBJ2-7, with a weak D call TRBD2 (5 bases). V was trimmed by 5 bases and J by 0 bases, leaving 14 bases between them. Germline CDR1 GTSNPN, CDR2 SVGIG (reference sequence). CDR3 length: 14 amino acids. The DNA of the CDR3 is TGTGCCTGGGTTAATACGGGGAGCTCCTACGAGCAGTACTTC. Its protein is CAWVNTGSSYEQYF.

DNA for the CDR3: TGTGCCAGCAGACAGGGAGGTTACAATGAGCAGTTCTTC. Amino acids: CASRQGGYNEQFF. The V and J genes are TRBV27 and TRBJ2-1; D may match TRBD1 or TRBD2 (6 bases each). V was trimmed by 6 bases and J by 4 bases, leaving 10 bases between them. The CDR3 length is 13 residues. The V gene's germline CDR1 is MNHEY and CDR2 SMNVEV (reference sequence).

The chain employs TRBV5-1 and TRBJ2-7; D is ambiguous. Germline-derived CDR1 and CDR2 are SGHRS and YFSETQ. Trimming cost V 0 bases and J 3 bases, with 10 bases left between them. CDR3 size: 14 residues. CDR3 amino acids: CASSLEAALYEQYF. The CDR3, as DNA: TGCGCCAGCAGCTTGGAGGCGGCCCTCTACGAGCAGTACTTC.

The V and J genes are TRBV29-1 and TRBJ1-1; D unclear. CDR1 is SQVTM and CDR2 is ANQGSEA in the germline V gene. Deletions cut 4 bases from V and 0 bases from J, with 6 bases between. This CDR3 region has 12 residues. As DNA, the CDR3 is TGCAGCGTTGTACGGTTGAACACTGAAGCTTTCTTT. Translated, it gives CSVVRLNTEAFF.

The rearrangement uses TRBV28 and TRBJ2-1; 7 positions agree with TRBD2. CDR3 length: 15 amino acids. J gave up 3 bases and V 6 bases, and 8 bases lay outside the gene matches. Germline V gives CDR1 MDHEN, CDR2 SYDVKM. The CDR3: CASRTLRDYYNEQFF. In nucleotides, the CDR3 is TGTGCCAGCAGAACACTCCGGGACTACTACAATGAGCAGTTCTTC.

The chain uses TRBV7-9 and TRBJ2-7; D call uncertain. Germline-derived CDR1 and CDR2 are SEHNR and FQNEAQ (reference sequence). CDR3 size: 13 residues. V lost 0 bases, J lost 7 bases, and 10 bases lay in between. CDR3 region: CASSLAGLDEQYF. CDR3 in DNA: TGTGCCAGCAGCTTAGCAGGGTTGGATGAGCAGTACTTC.